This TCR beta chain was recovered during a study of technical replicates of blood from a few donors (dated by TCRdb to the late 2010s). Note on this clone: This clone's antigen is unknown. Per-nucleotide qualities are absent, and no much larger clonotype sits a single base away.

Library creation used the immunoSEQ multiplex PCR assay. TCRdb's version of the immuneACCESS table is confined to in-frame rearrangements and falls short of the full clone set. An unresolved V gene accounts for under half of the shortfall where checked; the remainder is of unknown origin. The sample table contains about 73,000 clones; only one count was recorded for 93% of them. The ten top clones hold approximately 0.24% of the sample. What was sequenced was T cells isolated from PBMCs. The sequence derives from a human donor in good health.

The DNA sequence follows: TGTGCCTGGCTTGGCGGGGGCGAGCAGTACTTC. It encodes CAWLGGGEQYF. The V and J segments used are TRBV30 and TRBJ2-7, with 7 central nucleotides matching TRBD2. From V the trimming removes 5 bases and from J it removes 6 bases, while the gene matches leave 4 bases of the junction unaccounted for. The CDR3 runs 11 residues from the cysteine to the phenylalanine. Just CDR3 DNA is preserved here, 33 bases in frame from base 1. Sequences GTSNPN (CDR1) and SVGIG (CDR2) are obtained from the germline V gene (reference sequence).